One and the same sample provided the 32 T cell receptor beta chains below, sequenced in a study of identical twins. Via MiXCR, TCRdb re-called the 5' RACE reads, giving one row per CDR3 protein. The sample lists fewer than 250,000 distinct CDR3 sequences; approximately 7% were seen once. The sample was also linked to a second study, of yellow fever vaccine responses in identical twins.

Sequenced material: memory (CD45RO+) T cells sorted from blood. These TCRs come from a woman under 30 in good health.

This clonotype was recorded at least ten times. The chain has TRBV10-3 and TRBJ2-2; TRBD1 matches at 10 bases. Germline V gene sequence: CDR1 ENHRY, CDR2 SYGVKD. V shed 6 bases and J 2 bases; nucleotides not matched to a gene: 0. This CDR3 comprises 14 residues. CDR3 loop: CAIRTGGNTGELFF. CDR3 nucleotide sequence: TGTGCCATCAGGACAGGGGGCAACACCGGGGAGCTGTTTTTT.

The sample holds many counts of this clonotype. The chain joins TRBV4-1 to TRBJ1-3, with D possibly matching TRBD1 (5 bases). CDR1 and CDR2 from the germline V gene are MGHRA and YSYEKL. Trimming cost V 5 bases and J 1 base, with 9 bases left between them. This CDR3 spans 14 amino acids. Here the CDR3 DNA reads TGCGCCAGCAGCACGGGGGGATCTGGAAACACCATATATTTT. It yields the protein CASSTGGSGNTIYF.

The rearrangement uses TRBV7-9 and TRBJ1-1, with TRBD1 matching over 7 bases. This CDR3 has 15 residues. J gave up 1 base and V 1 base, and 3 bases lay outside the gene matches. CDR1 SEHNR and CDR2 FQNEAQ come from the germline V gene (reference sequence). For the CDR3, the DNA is TGTGCCAGCAGCTTAGGACAGGGACCGAACACTGAAGCTTTCTTT. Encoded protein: CASSLGQGPNTEAFF.

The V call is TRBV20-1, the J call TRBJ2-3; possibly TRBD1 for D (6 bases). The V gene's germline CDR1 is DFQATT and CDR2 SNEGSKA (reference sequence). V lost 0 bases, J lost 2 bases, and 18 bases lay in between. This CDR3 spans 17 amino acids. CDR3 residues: CSARDSPGQLYTDTQYF. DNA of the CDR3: TGCAGTGCTAGAGATTCCCCCGGACAGCTTTACACAGATACGCAGTATTTT.

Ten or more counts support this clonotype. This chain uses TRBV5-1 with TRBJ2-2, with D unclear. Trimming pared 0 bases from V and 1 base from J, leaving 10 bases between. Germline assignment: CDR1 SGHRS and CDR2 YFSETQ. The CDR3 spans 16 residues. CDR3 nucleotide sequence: TGCGCCAGCAGCTTGGCCGCGGCAGGGAACACCGGGGAGCTGTTTTTT. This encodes CASSLAAAGNTGELFF. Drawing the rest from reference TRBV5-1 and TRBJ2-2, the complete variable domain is KAGVTQTPRYLIKTRGQQVTLSCSPISGHRSVSWYQQTPGQGLQFLFEYFSETQRNKGNFPGRFSGRQFSNSRSEMNVSTLELGDSALYLCASSLAAAGNTGELFFGEGSRLTVL.

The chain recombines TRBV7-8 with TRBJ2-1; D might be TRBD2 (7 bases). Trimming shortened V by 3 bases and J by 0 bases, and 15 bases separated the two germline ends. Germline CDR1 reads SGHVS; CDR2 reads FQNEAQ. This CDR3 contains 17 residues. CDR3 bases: TGTGCCAGCAGCTTGGGGGGGGGCCAAAGCTCCTACAATGAGCAGTTCTTC. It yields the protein CASSLGGGQSSYNEQFF.

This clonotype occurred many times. This CDR3 reads CASTLSGSHEQFF. CDR3 nucleotide sequence: TGTGCCAGCACCCTTAGCGGGAGTCATGAGCAGTTCTTC. This chain joins TRBV12-3 or TRBV12-4 and TRBJ2-1; 9 bases agree with TRBD2. This CDR3 has 13 residues. V gave up 7 bases and J gave up 8 bases; unmatched junction bases: 6.

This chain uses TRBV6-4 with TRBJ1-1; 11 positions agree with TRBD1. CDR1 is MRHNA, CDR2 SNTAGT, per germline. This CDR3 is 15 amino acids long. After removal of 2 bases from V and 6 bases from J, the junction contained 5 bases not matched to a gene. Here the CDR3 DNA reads TGTGCCAGCAGTGACGGACAGGGGGCGAGGGCTGAAGCTTTCTTT. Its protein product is CASSDGQGARAEAFF.

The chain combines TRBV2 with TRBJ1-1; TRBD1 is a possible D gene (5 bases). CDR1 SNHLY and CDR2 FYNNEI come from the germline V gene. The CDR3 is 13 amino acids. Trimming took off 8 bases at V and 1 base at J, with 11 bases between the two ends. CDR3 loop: CASGGRENTEAFF. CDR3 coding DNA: TGTGCCAGCGGGGGACGGGAGAACACTGAAGCTTTCTTT.

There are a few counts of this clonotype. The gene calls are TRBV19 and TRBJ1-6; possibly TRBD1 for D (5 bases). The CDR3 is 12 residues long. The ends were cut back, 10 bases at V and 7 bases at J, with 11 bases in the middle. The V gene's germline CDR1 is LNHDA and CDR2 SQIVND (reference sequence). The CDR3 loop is CAKRDGNSPLHF. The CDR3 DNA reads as TGTGCCAAAAGGGACGGAAATTCACCCCTCCACTTT.

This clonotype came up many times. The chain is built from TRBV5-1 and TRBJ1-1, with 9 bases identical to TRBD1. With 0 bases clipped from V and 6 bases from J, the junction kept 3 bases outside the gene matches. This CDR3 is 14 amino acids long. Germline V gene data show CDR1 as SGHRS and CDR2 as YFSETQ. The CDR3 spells CASSLGQGVSEAFF. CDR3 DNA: TGCGCCAGCAGCTTGGGACAGGGGGTCTCTGAAGCTTTCTTT.

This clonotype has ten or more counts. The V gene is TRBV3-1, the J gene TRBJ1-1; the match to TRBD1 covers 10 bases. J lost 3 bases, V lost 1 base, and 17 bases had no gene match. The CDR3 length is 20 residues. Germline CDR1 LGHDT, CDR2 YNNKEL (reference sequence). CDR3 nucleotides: TGTGCCAGCAGCCAAGTTCGCTCCGGACCGACAGGGGGCGAGGACACTGAAGCTTTCTTT. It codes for CASSQVRSGPTGGEDTEAFF.

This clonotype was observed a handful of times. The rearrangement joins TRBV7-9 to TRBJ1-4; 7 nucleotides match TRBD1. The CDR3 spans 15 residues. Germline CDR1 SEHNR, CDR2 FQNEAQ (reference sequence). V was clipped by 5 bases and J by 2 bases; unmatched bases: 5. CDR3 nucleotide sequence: TGTGCCAGCAGCCCCGGACAGGCTACTAATGAAAAACTGTTTTTT. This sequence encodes CASSPGQATNEKLFF.

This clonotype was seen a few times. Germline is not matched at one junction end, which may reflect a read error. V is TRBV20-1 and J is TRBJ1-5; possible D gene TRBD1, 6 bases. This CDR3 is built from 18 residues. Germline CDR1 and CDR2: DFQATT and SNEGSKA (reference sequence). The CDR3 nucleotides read TGCTGTGCTAGCGGGGCTTTCAAGGGGGGTGGCTACAATCAGCCCCAGCATTTT. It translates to CCASGAFKGGGYNQPQHF.

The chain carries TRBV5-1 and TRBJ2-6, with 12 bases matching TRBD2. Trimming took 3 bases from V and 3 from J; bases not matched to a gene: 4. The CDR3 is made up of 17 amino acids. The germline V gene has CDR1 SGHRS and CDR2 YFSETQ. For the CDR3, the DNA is TGCGCCAGCAGCTCGCTAGCGGGAGGGTTTGGGGCCAACGTCCTGACTTTC. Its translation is CASSSLAGGFGANVLTF.

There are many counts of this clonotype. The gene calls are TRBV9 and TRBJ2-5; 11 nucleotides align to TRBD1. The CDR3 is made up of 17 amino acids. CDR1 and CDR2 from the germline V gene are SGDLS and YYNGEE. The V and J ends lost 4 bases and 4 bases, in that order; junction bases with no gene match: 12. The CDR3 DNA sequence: TGTGCCAGCAGCCCTAATCCCGGGACAGGGGGACGAGAGACCCAGTACTTC. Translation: CASSPNPGTGGRETQYF.

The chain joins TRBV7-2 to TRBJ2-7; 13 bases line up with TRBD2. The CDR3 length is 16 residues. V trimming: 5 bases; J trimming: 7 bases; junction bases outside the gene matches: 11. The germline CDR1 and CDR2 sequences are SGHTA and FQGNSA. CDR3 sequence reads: CASSPTSGGGVWEQYV. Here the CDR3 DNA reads TGTGCCAGCAGCCCAACTAGCGGGGGGGGCGTATGGGAGCAGTACGTC.

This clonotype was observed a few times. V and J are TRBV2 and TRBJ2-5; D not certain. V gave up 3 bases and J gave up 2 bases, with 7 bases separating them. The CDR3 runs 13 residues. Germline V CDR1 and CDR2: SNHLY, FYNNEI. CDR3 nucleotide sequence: TGTGCCAGCAGTGAGGGTTGGCAAGAGACCCAGTACTTC. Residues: CASSEGWQETQYF.

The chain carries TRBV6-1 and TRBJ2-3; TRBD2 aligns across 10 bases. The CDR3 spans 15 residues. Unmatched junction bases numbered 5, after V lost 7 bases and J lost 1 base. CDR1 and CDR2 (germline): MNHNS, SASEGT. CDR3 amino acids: CASTLAGAGTDTQYF. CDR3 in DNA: TGTGCCAGCACTCTAGCGGGGGCCGGCACAGATACGCAGTATTTT.

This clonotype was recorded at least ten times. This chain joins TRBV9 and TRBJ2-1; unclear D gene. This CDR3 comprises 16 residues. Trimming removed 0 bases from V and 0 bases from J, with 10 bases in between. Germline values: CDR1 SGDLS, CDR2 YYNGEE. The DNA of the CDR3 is TGTGCCAGCAGCGTAGCTGGGGTGGGCTCCTACAATGAGCAGTTCTTC. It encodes CASSVAGVGSYNEQFF.

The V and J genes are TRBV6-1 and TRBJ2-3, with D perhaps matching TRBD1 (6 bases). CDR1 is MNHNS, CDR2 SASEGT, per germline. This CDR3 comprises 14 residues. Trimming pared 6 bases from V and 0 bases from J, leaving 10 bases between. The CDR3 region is CASRGHPSTDTQYF. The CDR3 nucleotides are TGTGCCAGCAGGGGACATCCAAGCACAGATACGCAGTATTTT.

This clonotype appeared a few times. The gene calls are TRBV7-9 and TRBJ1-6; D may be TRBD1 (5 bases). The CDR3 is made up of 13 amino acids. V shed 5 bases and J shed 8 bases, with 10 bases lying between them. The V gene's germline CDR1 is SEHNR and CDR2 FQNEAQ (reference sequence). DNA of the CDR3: TGTGCCAGCAGCCAGGGATCGGATTCACCCCTCCACTTT. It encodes CASSQGSDSPLHF.

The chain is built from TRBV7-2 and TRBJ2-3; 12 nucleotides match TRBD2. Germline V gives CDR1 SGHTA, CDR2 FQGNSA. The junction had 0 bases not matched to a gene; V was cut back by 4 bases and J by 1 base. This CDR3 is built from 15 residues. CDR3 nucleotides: TGTGCCAGCAGCTGGACTAGCGGGGGCACAGATACGCAGTATTTT. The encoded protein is CASSWTSGGTDTQYF.

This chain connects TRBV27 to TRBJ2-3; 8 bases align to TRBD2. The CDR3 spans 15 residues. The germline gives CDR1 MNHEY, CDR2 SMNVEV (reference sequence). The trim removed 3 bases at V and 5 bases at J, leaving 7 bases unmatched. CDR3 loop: CASSFGGVWGDTQYF. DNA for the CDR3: TGTGCCAGCAGTTTCGGGGGGGTTTGGGGAGATACGCAGTATTTT.

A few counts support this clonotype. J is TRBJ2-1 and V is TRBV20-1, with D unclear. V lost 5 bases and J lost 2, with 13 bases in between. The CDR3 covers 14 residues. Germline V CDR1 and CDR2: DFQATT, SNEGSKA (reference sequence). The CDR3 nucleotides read TGCAGTGCTGGTCCGGGTCCTCCCTACAATGAGCAGTTCTTC. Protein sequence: CSAGPGPPYNEQFF.

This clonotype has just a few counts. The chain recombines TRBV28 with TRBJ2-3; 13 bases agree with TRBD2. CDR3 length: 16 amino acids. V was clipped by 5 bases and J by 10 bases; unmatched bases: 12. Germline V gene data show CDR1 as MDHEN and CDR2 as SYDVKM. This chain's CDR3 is CASSRGTSGAGGPQYF. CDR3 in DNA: TGTGCCAGCAGTCGAGGGACTAGCGGGGCCGGGGGTCCGCAGTATTTT.

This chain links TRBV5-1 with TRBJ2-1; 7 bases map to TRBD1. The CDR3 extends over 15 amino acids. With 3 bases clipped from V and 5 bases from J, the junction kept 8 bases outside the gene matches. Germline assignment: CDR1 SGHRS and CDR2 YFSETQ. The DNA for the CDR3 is TGCGCCAGCAGCTCCTTAACAGGGGTCAACAATGAGCAGTTCTTC. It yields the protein CASSSLTGVNNEQFF. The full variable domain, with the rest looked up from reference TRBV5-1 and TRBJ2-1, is KAGVTQTPRYLIKTRGQQVTLSCSPISGHRSVSWYQQTPGQGLQFLFEYFSETQRNKGNFPGRFSGRQFSNSRSEMNVSTLELGDSALYLCASSSLTGVNNEQFFGPGTRLTVL.

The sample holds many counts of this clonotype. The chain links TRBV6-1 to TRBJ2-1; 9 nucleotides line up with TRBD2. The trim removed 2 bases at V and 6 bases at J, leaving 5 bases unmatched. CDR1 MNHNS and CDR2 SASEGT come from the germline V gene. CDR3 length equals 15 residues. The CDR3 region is CASSEKDSGGNEQFF. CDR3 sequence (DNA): TGTGCCAGCAGTGAAAAGGATAGCGGGGGCAATGAGCAGTTCTTC.

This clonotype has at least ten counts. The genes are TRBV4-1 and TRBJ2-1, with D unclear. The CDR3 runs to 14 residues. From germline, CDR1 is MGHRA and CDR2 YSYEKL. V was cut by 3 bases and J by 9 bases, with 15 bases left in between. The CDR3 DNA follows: TGCGCCAGCAGCCAGACCCAAAGGAATGGTGAGCAGTTCTTC. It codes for CASSQTQRNGEQFF.

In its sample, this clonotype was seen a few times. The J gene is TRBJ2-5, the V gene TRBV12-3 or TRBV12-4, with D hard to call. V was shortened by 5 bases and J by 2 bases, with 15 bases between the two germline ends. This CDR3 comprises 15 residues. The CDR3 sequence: CASSRTPPGQETQYF. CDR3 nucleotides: TGTGCCAGCAGTAGAACCCCGCCAGGTCAAGAGACCCAGTACTTC.

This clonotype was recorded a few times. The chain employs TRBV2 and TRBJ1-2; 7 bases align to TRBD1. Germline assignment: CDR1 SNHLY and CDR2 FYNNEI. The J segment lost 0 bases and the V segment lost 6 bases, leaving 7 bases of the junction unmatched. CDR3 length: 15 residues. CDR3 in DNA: TGTGCCAGCAGCGTGGGACAGCCATCTAACTATGGCTACACCTTC. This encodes CASSVGQPSNYGYTF.

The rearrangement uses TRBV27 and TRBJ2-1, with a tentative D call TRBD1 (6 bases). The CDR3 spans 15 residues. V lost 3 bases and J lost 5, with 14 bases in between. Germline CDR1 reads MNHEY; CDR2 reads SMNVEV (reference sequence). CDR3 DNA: TGTGCCAGCAGTTTTTTCCCCGGGACACACAATGAGCAGTTCTTC. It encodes CASSFFPGTHNEQFF.